This T cell receptor beta chain appears in the sequencing data of a study of OX40 agonist ivuxolimab in advanced cancers. A single count supports this clone. Germline CDR1 and CDR2: GTSNPN and SVGIG (reference sequence). CDR3 length equals 12 residues. The V and J ends lost 1 base and 8 bases respectively, with 11 bases between them. Measured with immunoSEQ multiplex PCR; TCRdb has only the in-frame clones, and not every one. This table has about 15,000 clones, roughly 90% appearing once. This TCR derives from an adult with an advanced solid tumor such as melanoma, head and neck, liver or kidney cancer. This specimen consisted of CD4+ or CD8+ T cells sorted from blood, obtained in a trial of the OX40 agonist ivuxolimab. The chain links TRBV30 to TRBJ1-2; unclear D gene. In DNA, the CDR3 is TGTGCCTGGAGTGCAGGATCGGAAGGCTACACCTTC. It yields the protein CAWSAGSEGYTF.